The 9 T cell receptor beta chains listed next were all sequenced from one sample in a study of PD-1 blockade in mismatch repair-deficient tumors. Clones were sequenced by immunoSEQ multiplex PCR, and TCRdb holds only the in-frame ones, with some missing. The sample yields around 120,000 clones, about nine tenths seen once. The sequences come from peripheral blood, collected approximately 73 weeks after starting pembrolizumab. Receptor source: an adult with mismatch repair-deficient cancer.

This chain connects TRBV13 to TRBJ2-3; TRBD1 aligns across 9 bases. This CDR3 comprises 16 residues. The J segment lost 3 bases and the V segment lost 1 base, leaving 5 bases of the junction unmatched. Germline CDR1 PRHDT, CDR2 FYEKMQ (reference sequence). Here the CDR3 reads CASSLVQGALTDTQYF. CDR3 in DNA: TGTGCCAGCAGCTTAGTACAGGGGGCTCTGACAGATACGCAGTATTTT.

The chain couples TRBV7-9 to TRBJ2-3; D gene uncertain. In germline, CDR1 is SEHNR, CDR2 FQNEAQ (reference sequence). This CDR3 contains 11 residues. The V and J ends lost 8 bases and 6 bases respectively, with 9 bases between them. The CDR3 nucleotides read TGTGCCAGCCTAACCCCCGATACGCAGTATTTT. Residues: CASLTPDTQYF.

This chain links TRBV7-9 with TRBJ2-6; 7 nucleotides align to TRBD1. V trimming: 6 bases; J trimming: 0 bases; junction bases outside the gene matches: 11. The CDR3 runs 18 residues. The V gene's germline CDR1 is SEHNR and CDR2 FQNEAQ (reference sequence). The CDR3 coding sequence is TGTGCCAGCAGTTCGACTATACAGGGGAACTCTGGGGCCAACGTCCTGACTTTC. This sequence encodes CASSSTIQGNSGANVLTF. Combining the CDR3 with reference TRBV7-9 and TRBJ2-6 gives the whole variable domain DTGVSQNPRHKITKRGQNVTFRCDPISEHNRLYWYRQTLGQGPEFLTYFQNEAQLEKSRLLSDRFSAERPKGSFSTLEIQRTEQGDSAMYLCASSSTIQGNSGANVLTFGAGSRLTVL.

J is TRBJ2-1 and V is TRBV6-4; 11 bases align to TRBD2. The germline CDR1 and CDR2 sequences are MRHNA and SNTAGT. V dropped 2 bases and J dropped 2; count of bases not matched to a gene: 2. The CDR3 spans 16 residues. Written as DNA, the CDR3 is TGTGCCAGCAGTGACATTAGCGGGAGGGCCTACAATGAGCAGTTCTTC. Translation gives CASSDISGRAYNEQFF.

Here the CDR3 reads CASSFVVGDGYEQYF. CDR3 bases: TGTGCCAGTAGTTTCGTGGTGGGAGATGGTTACGAGCAGTACTTC. V gene TRBV19 combines with J gene TRBJ2-7, with a possible D match to TRBD2 (5 bases). The CDR3 spans 15 residues. The V gene's germline CDR1 is LNHDA and CDR2 SQIVND (reference sequence). Trimming took off 5 bases at V and 4 bases at J, with 18 bases between the two ends.

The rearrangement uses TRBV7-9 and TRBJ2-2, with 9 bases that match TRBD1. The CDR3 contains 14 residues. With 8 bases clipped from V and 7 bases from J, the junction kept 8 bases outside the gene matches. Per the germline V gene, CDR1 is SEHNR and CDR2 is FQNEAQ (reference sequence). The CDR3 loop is CASRDREYVGELFF. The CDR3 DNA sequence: TGTGCCAGCCGGGACAGGGAGTATGTCGGGGAGCTGTTTTTT.

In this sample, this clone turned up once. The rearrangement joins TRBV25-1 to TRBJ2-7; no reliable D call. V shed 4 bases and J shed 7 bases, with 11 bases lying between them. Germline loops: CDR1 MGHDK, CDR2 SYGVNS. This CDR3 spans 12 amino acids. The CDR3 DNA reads TGTGCCAGCAGTGTGGGGTCCGGAGAGCAGTACTTC. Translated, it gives CASSVGSGEQYF.

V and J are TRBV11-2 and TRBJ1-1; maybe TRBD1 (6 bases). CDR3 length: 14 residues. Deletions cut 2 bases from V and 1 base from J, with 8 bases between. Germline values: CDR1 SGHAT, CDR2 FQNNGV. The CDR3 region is CASSLNRANTEAFF. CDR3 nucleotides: TGTGCCAGCAGCTTAAACAGGGCGAACACTGAAGCTTTCTTT.

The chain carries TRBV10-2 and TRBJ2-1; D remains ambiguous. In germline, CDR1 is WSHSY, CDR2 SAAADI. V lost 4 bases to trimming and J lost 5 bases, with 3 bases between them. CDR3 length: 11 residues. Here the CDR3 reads CASSANNEQFF. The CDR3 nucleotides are TGCGCCAGCAGTGCCAACAATGAGCAGTTCTTC.